Listed below are T cell receptor beta chains from one sample, sequenced in a study of blood T cell repertoires in COVID-19. Assay used: immunoSEQ multiplex PCR; TCRdb lists only in-frame clones, some missing. The repertoire holds about 210,000 clones, with 70% to 90% as singletons. Sequencing was carried out using peripheral blood. The source is a human donor in a cohort sampled during active COVID-19. Both conserved end residues are part of each CDR3. The D gene is left open where the match is weak. Some rows have no size entry. The others give once, few or many, or a class for an expanded clone.

V,size,J,D,DNA,CDR3
TRBV5-1,NA,TRBJ1-6,TRBD1,TGCGCCAGCAGCTTGGGACAGGGGAGGGATTCACCCCTCCACTTT,CASSLGQGRDSPLHF
TRBV27,NA,TRBJ1-4,NA,TGTGCCAGCAGTTTCGGTGGTAATGAAAAACTGTTTTTT,CASSFGGNEKLFF
TRBV5-4,NA,TRBJ2-7,NA,TGTGCCAGCAGCACGACAGTTTTCCCCTACGAGCAGTACTTC,CASSTTVFPYEQYF
TRBV6-2/TRBV6-3,NA,TRBJ1-1,NA,TGTGCCAGCAGTTACCTACCCCCATGGCAGGGCATGAACACTGAAGCTTTCTTT,CASSYLPPWQGMNTEAFF
TRBV24-1,NA,TRBJ1-2,NA,TGTGCCACCAGTGATTTCAAGACGGGAAACTATGGCTACACCTTC,CATSDFKTGNYGYTF
TRBV12-3/TRBV12-4,NA,TRBJ1-2,NA,TGTGCCAGCAGTTTGGTCTCAGGGGGCTACACCTTC,CASSLVSGGYTF
TRBV28,NA,TRBJ2-1,TRBD2,TGTGCCAGCAGTACTAGGACTAGCGGGATGTACAATGAGCAGTTCTTC,CASSTRTSGMYNEQFF
TRBV9,NA,TRBJ1-2,NA,TGTGCCAGCAGCGTAGGAGGGATTAACTATGGCTACACCTTC,CASSVGGINYGYTF
TRBV10-3,NA,TRBJ1-1,NA,TGTGCCATCAGTGAAGTGGGAGCGGACACTGAAGCTTTCTTT,CAISEVGADTEAFF
TRBV5-4,NA,TRBJ1-1,NA,TGTGCCAGCAGCTTGGTTACAGTAGGCACTGAAGCTTTCTTT,CASSLVTVGTEAFF
TRBV20-1,NA,TRBJ2-7,TRBD1,TGCAGTGCTAGTACAGGGACAGAAGAGCAGTACTTC,CSASTGTEEQYF
TRBV3-1/TRBV3-2,few,TRBJ1-2,NA,TGTGCCAGCAGCCGCCCGGGGGGGTATGGCTACACCTTC,CASSRPGGYGYTF
TRBV24-1,NA,TRBJ2-2,TRBD1,TGTGCCACCAGTGAGTGGAACAGGGGTTCAAACACCGGGGAGCTGTTTTTT,CATSEWNRGSNTGELFF
TRBV7-9,NA,TRBJ2-7,NA,TGTGCCAGCAGCTTCAGGGCGGACTCCTACGAGCAGTACTTC,CASSFRADSYEQYF
TRBV12-5,NA,TRBJ2-3,TRBD2,TGTGCTAGTGGTAAAGGGACTAGCGGGGCTCACACAGATACGCAGTATTTT,CASGKGTSGAHTDTQYF
TRBV9,NA,TRBJ2-1,NA,TGTGCCAGCAGCGCTTACTACAATGAGCAGTTCTTC,CASSAYYNEQFF
TRBV18,NA,TRBJ1-4,TRBD1,TGTGCCAGCTCACCACGACAGGGCAATGAAAAACTGTTTTTT,CASSPRQGNEKLFF
TRBV4-1,NA,TRBJ2-7,TRBD1,TGCGCCAGCAGCCTATCACAGGGGGAGTTCTACGAGCAGTACTTC,CASSLSQGEFYEQYF
TRBV10-3,NA,TRBJ2-7,TRBD1,TGTGCCATGGGGACAGGCTCCTACGAGCAGTACTTC,CAMGTGSYEQYF
TRBV7-8,once,TRBJ2-2,TRBD2,TGTGCCAGCAGCACCCTCACCCATCGGACGGGGGGAACCGGGGAGCTGTTTTTT,CASSTLTHRTGGTGELFF
TRBV3-1/TRBV3-2,NA,TRBJ1-2,TRBD1,TGTGCCAGCAGCTCCTCAGGGGGACGCTATGGCTACACCTTC,CASSSSGGRYGYTF
TRBV5-4,NA,TRBJ2-1,TRBD1,TGTGCCAGCAGTTTCCCAGGGGGCTGGAGGAATGAGCAGTTCTTC,CASSFPGGWRNEQFF